This TCR beta chain derives from a study of Ad26.COV2.S vaccination and SARS-CoV-2 variants. General study findings and limits: Vaccinees reportedly had broad spike-specific CD8+ and CD4+ T cell responses. Analytic work on TCR breadth and depth might have understated the full extent of total T cell responses. Vaccine recipients had higher spike-specific TCR breadth than placebo recipients. Comparability of non-spike TCR breadth was observed across vaccine and placebo recipients.

This clone was recorded once. What it recognizes is unknown. Assay: immunoSEQ multiplex PCR; the TCRdb copy retains only in-frame clones and omits some. The table lists about 350,000 clones, 92% of them singletons. This clonotype was sampled from a human donor who had recovered from COVID-19. Material: peripheral blood, obtained after recovery from COVID-19.

The CDR3 here is CASSVATGGSNYGYTF. The CDR3 coding sequence is TGTGCCAGCAGCGTAGCTACCGGAGGGTCCAACTATGGCTACACCTTC. This chain uses TRBV9 with TRBJ1-2; no definite D call. The ends were cut back, 0 bases at V and 2 bases at J, with 14 bases in the middle. CDR3 size: 16 residues. Germline lookup yields CDR1 SGDLS and CDR2 YYNGEE.